The entry below describes one T cell receptor (beta chain). The antigen remains undetermined. These data originate in a study of cytomegalovirus exposure and HLA in healthy donors. Study-wide findings and caveats: Follow-up analysis found HLA locus-dependent TCR association rates, highest for DRB1 and lowest for HLA-C. Sequencing likely produced, as an artifact, a cluster of highly shared sequence variants. Analyses of presence/absence relied on an assumption of roughly uniform sequencing depth across donors. Reportedly, diagnosis of cytomegalovirus status by the classifier showed high specificity and sensitivity.

Primers for the PCR totalled 60 Vbeta and 13 Jbeta. Some clones are missing from TCRdb's copy, which holds only in-frame ones; the method was immunoSEQ multiplex PCR. The profile covers 250,000 to 350,000 clones, with 80% appearing a single time and 0.3% to 0.35% taken by the ten largest. This sequence originates from a girl aged 2-10 years in good health and CMV-seronegative. Sequencing used PBMCs.

The chain's CDR3 is CASSPRSNSYNEQFF. CDR3 nucleotides: TGCGCCAGCAGCCCCCGGAGCAACTCCTACAATGAGCAGTTCTTC. This chain uses TRBV4-1 with TRBJ2-1; D not resolved. CDR3 size: 15 residues. Germline CDR1 MGHRA, CDR2 YSYEKL. V lost 4 bases, J lost 0 bases, and 10 bases lay in between.